The clone carrying this T cell receptor (beta chain) was counted only a few times. Antigen: not known. The sample comes from a study of cytomegalovirus exposure and HLA in healthy donors. General study results and limits: There was a cluster of highly shared sequence variants that was likely a sequencing artifact. Testing in vitro showed a few CMV-associated chains specific for CMV antigens. Earlier analysis yielded a pattern in which most TCR beta V segments were productive about 90% or about 30% of the time.

This CDR3 has 15 residues. Germline CDR1 LNHDA, CDR2 SQIVND (reference sequence). Unmatched junction bases numbered 11, after V lost 7 bases and J lost 2 bases. PCR amplification relied on 60 Vbeta primers (plus 13 Jbeta primers). Repertoires were generated with immunoSEQ multiplex PCR, while TCRdb's copy carries only in-frame clones and drops some. The sample comprises fewer than 250,000 clones, more than 75% of which are singletons, and nearly 0.4% rests with the top ten. Healthy bone marrow donors formed the donor group. The receptor comes from a male donor in good health and CMV-seropositive. The chain is built from TRBV19 and TRBJ2-7; 7 bases are shared with TRBD1. Sequences were obtained from PBMCs. CDR3 DNA: TGTGCCAGTAAACCAGCCGGGACAGAAACCTACGAGCAGTACTTC. This encodes CASKPAGTETYEQYF.